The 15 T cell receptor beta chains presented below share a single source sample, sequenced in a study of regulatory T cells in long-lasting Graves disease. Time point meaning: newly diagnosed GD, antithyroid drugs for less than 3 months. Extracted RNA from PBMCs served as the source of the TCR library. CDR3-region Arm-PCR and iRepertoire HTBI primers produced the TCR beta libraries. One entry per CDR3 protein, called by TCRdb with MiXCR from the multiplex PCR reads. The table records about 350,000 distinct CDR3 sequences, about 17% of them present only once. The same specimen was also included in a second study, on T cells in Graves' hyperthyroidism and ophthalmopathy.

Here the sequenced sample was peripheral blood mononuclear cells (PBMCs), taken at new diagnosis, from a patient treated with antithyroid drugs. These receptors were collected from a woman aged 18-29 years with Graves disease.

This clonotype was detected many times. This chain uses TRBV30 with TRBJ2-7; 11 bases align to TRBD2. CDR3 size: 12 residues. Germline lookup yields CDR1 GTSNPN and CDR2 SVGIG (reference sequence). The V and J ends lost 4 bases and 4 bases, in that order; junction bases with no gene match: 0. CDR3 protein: CAWIAGGYEQYF. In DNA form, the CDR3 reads TGTGCCTGGATAGCGGGAGGGTACGAGCAGTACTTC.

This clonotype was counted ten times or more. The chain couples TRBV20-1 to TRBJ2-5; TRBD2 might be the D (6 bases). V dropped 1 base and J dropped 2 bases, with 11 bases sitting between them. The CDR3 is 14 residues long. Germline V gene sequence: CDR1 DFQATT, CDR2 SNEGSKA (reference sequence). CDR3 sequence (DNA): TGCAGTGCTAGAGCTCCCGGGGGACAAGAGACCCAGTACTTC. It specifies CSARAPGGQETQYF.

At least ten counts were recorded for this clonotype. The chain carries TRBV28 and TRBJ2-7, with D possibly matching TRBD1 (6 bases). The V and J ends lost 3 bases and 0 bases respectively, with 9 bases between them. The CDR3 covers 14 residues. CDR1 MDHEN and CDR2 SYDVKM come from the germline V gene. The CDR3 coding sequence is TGTGCCAGCAGTTTTAGACAGGCCTCCTACGAGCAGTACTTC. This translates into CASSFRQASYEQYF.

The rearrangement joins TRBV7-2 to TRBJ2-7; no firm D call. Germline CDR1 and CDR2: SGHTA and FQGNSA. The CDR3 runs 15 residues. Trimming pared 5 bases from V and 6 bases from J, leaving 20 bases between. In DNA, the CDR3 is TGTGCCAGCAGCACCACCGGAGCTGCAATAACCGAGCAGTACTTC. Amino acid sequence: CASSTTGAAITEQYF.

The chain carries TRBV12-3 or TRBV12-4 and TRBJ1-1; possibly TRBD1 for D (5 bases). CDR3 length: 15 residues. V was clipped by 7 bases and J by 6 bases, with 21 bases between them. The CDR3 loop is CASTPWGRDWAEAFF. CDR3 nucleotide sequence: TGTGCCAGCACCCCGTGGGGGAGGGACTGGGCTGAAGCTTTCTTT.

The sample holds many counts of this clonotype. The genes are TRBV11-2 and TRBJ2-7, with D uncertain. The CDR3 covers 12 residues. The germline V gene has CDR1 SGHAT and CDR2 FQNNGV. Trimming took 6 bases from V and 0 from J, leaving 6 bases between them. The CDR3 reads CASRQSSYEQYF. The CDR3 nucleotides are TGTGCCAGCAGACAGAGCTCCTACGAGCAGTACTTC.

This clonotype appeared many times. The CDR3 loop reads CASSDLAGATGELFF. The CDR3 bases are TGTGCCAGCAGTGACCTAGCGGGGGCGACCGGGGAGCTGTTTTTT. The rearrangement joins TRBV6-1 to TRBJ2-2; 10 bases are shared with TRBD2. The CDR3 sequence is 15 residues long. V dropped 3 bases and J dropped 5; count of bases not matched to a gene: 3. Germline loops: CDR1 MNHNS, CDR2 SASEGT.

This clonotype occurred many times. CDR3 DNA: TGTGCCAGCAGCAGACAGGGACTAGTCCAGGGTGAGCAGTTCTTC. As protein: CASSRQGLVQGEQFF. The chain employs TRBV3-1 and TRBJ2-1, with a weak D call TRBD2 (8 bases). Per germline, CDR1 LGHDT and CDR2 YNNKEL (reference sequence). The ends were cut back, 5 bases at V and 9 bases at J, with 20 bases in the middle. The length of the CDR3 is 15 residues.

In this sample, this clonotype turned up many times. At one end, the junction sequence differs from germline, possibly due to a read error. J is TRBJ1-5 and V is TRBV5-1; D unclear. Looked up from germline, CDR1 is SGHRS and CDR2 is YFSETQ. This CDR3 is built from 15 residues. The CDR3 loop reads CASSLLGYSNQPQHF. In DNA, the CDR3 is TGTGCCAGCAGTTTATTGGGTTATAGCAATCAGCCCCAGCATTTT. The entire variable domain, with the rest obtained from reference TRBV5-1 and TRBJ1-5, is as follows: KAGVTQTPRYLIKTRGQQVTLSCSPISGHRSVSWYQQTPGQGLQFLFEYFSETQRNKGNFPGRFSGRQFSNSRSEMNVSTLELGDSALYLCASSLLGYSNQPQHFGDGTRLSIL.

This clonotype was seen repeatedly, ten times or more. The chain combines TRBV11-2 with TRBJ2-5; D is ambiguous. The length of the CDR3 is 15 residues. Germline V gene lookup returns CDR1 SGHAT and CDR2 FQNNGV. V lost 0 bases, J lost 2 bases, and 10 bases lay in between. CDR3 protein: CASSLDWVRQETQYF. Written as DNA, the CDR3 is TGTGCCAGCAGCTTAGATTGGGTCAGGCAAGAGACCCAGTACTTC. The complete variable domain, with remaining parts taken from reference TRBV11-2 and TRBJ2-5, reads EAGVAQSPRYKIIEKRQSVAFWCNPISGHATLYWYQQILGQGPKLLIQFQNNGVVDDSQLPKDRFSAERLKGVDSTLKIQPAKLEDSAVYLCASSLDWVRQETQYFGPGTRLLVL.

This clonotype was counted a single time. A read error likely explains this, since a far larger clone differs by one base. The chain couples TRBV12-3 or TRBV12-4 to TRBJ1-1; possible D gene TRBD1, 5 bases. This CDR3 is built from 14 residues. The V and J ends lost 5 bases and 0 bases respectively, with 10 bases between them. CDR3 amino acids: CASSVQTVNTEAFF. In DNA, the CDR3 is TGTGCCAGCAGTGTACAGACAGTGAACACTGAAGCTTTCTTT.

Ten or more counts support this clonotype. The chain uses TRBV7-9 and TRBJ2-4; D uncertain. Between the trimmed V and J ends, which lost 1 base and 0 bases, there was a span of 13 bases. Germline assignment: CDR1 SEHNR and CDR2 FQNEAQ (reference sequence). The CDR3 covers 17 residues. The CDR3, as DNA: TGTGCCAGCAGCTTAGGGGCCACGTTTATAGCCAAAAACATTCAGTACTTC. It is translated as CASSLGATFIAKNIQYF.

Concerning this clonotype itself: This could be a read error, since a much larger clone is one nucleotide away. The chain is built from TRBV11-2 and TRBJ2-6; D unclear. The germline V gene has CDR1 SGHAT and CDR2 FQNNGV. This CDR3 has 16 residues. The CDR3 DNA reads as TGTACCAGCAGCCAATATAGGGACTCTGGGGCCAACGTCCTGACTTTC. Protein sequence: CTSSQYRDSGANVLTF.

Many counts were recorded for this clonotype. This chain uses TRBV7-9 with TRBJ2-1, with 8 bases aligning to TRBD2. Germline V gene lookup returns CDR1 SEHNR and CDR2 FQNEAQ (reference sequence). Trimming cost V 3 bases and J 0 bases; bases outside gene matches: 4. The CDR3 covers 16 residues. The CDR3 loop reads CASSFLSGNSYNEQFF. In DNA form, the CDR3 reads TGTGCCAGCAGCTTTCTTAGCGGGAACTCCTACAATGAGCAGTTCTTC. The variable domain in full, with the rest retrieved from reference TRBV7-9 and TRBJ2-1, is DTGVSQNPRHKITKRGQNVTFRCDPISEHNRLYWYRQTLGQGPEFLTYFQNEAQLEKSRLLSDRFSAERPKGSFSTLEIQRTEQGDSAMYLCASSFLSGNSYNEQFFGPGTRLTVL.

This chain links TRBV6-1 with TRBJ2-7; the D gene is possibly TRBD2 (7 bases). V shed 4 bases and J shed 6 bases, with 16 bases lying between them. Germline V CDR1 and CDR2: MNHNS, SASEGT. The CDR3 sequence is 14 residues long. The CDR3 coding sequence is TGTGCCAGCAGTGTTGACCGGGGGGCAGGCGAGCAGTACTTC. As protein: CASSVDRGAGEQYF.